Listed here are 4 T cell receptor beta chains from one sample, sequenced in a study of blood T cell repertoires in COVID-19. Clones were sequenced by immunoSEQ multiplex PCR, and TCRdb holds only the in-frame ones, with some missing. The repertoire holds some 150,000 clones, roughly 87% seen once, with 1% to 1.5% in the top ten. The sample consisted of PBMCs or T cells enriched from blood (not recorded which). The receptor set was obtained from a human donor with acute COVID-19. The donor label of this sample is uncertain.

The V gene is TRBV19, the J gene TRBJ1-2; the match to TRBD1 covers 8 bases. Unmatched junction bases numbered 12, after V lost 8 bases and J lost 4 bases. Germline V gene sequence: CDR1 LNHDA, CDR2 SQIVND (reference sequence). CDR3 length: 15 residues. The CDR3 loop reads CASHPKGQALYGYTF. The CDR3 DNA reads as TGTGCCAGTCATCCCAAGGGACAGGCGCTCTATGGCTACACCTTC.

CDR3 sequence: CASSLSFPGNTIYF. CDR3 nucleotides: TGTGCCAGCAGTCTGTCGTTCCCTGGAAACACCATATATTTT. The chain employs TRBV6-5 and TRBJ1-3; no reliable D call. CDR1 and CDR2 (germline): MNHEY, SVGAGI. This CDR3 has 14 amino acids. V was cut by 5 bases and J by 2 bases, with 10 bases left in between.

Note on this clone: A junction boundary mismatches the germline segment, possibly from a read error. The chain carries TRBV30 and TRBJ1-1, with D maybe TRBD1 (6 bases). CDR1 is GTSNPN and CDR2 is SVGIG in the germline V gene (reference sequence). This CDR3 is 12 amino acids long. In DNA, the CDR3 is TGTGCCTGGAGTGTAAGCCCAGGGGCCGCGGCCTTT. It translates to CAWSVSPGAAAF.

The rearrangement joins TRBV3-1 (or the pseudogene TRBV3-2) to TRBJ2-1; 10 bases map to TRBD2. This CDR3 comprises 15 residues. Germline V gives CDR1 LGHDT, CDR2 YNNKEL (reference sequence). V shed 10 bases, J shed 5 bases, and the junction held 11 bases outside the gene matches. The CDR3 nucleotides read TGTGCCACCACAGGAACAGCGGGGGGGGACAATGAGCAGTTCTTC. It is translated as CATTGTAGGDNEQFF.